This T cell receptor beta chain was identified during a study of cytomegalovirus exposure and HLA in healthy donors. About the study: In a later analysis, the 120 or so validation repertoires were reported to have used the same platform as the approximately 700 first-cohort repertoires.

This CDR3 region has 14 residues. Germline CDR1 reads LNHDA; CDR2 reads SQIVND (reference sequence). Trimming stripped 0 bases from V and 4 bases from J, with 9 bases between. Regarding this clone: The antigen remains unidentified.

The donors were part of the validation cohort of 100 to 150 subjects. That cohort was separate from the first cohort, which comprised 500 to 700 subjects. Here immunoSEQ multiplex PCR was the method, and the copy in TCRdb shows in-frame clones only, minus some. In the table there are about 60,000 clones, 80% to 95% of which are singletons. Whole-study findings and limits: Later, an analysis found that TCR clusters from the first cohort tended to co-occur in the 90 to 150 validation repertoires.

The rearrangement uses TRBV19 and TRBJ1-2, with D tentatively TRBD1 (5 bases). Sequencing was carried out using PBMCs. This receptor was obtained from a woman between 18 and 29 years old in good health and CMV-seronegative. CDR3 amino acids: CASSIETTAYGYTF. CDR3 bases: TGTGCCAGTAGTATAGAGACGACAGCCTATGGCTACACCTTC.